These 25 T cell receptor beta chains originate from one sample sequenced in a study of shared clonotypes between healthy human individuals (dated by TCRdb to 2019 to 2021). Library preparation was by the immunoSEQ multiplex PCR assay. TCRdb holds this immuneACCESS table with in-frame rearrangements only. Some clones are missing; in checked studies, unresolved V genes explain under half, and the rest has no known cause. Present in this sample are some 480,000 clones, 65% to 80% of which were seen just once. The ten largest clones capture about an eighth of the sample. Material for sequencing was PBMCs. Receptors originate from a middle-aged woman in good health. Some clones in this sample may be carry-over from other donors' samples.

V is TRBV28 and J is TRBJ2-1, with 9 bases aligning to TRBD2. This CDR3 is 16 amino acids long. V shed 5 bases, J shed 2 bases, and the junction held 7 bases outside the gene matches. CDR1 and CDR2 (germline): MDHEN, SYDVKM. The CDR3 region has the DNA TGTGCCAGCAGTCCTACCTCTAGCGGGACCTACAATGAGCAGTTCTTC. Translating gives CASSPTSSGTYNEQFF.

This chain connects TRBV7-2 to TRBJ2-1, with D possibly matching TRBD2 (5 bases). This CDR3 comprises 15 residues. Germline assignment: CDR1 SGHTA and CDR2 FQGNSA. The germline V and J ends were trimmed by 2 bases and 3 bases, with 11 bases remaining between them. The CDR3 sequence is CASSLRAGFYNEQFF. Here the CDR3 DNA reads TGTGCCAGCAGCTTACGTGCGGGCTTCTACAATGAGCAGTTCTTC.

The V call is TRBV7-2, the J call TRBJ1-2; no clear D. Trimming took off 1 base at V and 2 bases at J, with 8 bases between the two ends. The CDR3 spans 14 residues. Germline-derived CDR1 and CDR2 are SGHTA and FQGNSA. CDR3 nucleotides: TGTGCCAGCAGCTTAGTAGCAATAAACTATGGCTACACCTTC. Translation: CASSLVAINYGYTF.

V is TRBV30 and J is TRBJ2-7; no firm D call. The V gene lost 1 base and the J gene lost 3 bases, with 1 base spanning the gap. The CDR3 totals 10 residues. Per germline, CDR1 GTSNPN and CDR2 SVGIG (reference sequence). CDR3 sequence: CAWSGYEQYF. DNA of the CDR3: TGTGCCTGGAGTGGCTACGAGCAGTACTTC.

This clone occurred once. The chain links TRBV4-1 to TRBJ2-1, with a tentative D call TRBD2 (5 bases). V shed 1 base and J shed 0 bases, with 10 bases lying between them. CDR1 is MGHRA and CDR2 is YSYEKL in the germline V gene. The CDR3 is 16 amino acids. CDR3 residues: CASSQVATRSYNEQFF. The CDR3 DNA follows: TGCGCCAGCAGCCAAGTAGCGACCCGCTCCTACAATGAGCAGTTCTTC.

This chain connects TRBV27 to TRBJ2-2; tentatively, D is TRBD2 (5 bases). There are 15 residues in the CDR3. Germline V CDR1 and CDR2: MNHEY, SMNVEV (reference sequence). V was trimmed by 5 bases and J by 3 bases, leaving 13 bases between them. The CDR3 sequence is CASSIDRTYTGELFF. The CDR3 bases are TGTGCCAGCAGTATCGATAGGACTTACACCGGGGAGCTGTTTTTT.

The V and J genes are TRBV19 and TRBJ1-1; D may be TRBD1 (5 bases). Trimming removed 6 bases from V and 1 base from J, with 21 bases in between. This CDR3 spans 17 amino acids. Germline V CDR1 and CDR2: LNHDA, SQIVND (reference sequence). In nucleotides, the CDR3 is TGTGCCAGTAGACTTATAGGGGCTGCCGCAGGGAACACTGAAGCTTTCTTT. Translation gives CASRLIGAAAGNTEAFF.

The V call is TRBV4-1, the J call TRBJ1-1; D is possibly TRBD1 (5 bases). The CDR3 totals 11 residues. Per germline, CDR1 MGHRA and CDR2 YSYEKL. V gave up 2 bases and J gave up 10 bases, with 8 bases separating them. The CDR3 spells CASSQTGRAFF. The CDR3 DNA is TGCGCCAGCAGCCAAACAGGTAGAGCTTTCTTT.

CDR3 amino acids: CASSDLGGGQGNTEAFF. In DNA, the CDR3 is TGCGCCAGCAGCGACCTCGGGGGCGGACAGGGGAACACTGAAGCTTTCTTT. The rearrangement joins TRBV5-1 to TRBJ1-1; TRBD1 aligns across 8 bases. V lost 4 bases to trimming and J lost 1 base; unmatched junction nucleotides: 12. The CDR3 runs 17 residues. The germline V gene encodes CDR1 SGHRS and CDR2 YFSETQ. Looking up the rest from reference TRBV5-1 and TRBJ1-1 gives the full variable domain: KAGVTQTPRYLIKTRGQQVTLSCSPISGHRSVSWYQQTPGQGLQFLFEYFSETQRNKGNFPGRFSGRQFSNSRSEMNVSTLELGDSALYLCASSDLGGGQGNTEAFFGQGTRLTVV.

This clone appeared many times. V usage is TRBV6-6 and J usage is TRBJ2-7; no clear D. This CDR3 spans 14 amino acids. Looked up from germline, CDR1 is MNHNY and CDR2 is SVGAGI (reference sequence). Trimming cost V 0 bases and J 1 base, with 7 bases left between them. CDR3 amino acids: CASSYSPTSYEQYF. The CDR3 DNA reads TGTGCCAGCAGTTACTCGCCAACATCCTACGAGCAGTACTTC.

There are a few counts of this clone. The chain joins TRBV10-3 to TRBJ1-5; 9 bases fit TRBD1. Per germline, CDR1 ENHRY and CDR2 SYGVKD. The trim removed 0 bases at V and 4 bases at J, leaving 4 bases unmatched. The CDR3 runs 16 residues. The CDR3 sequence: CAISESDRGGNQPQHF. For the CDR3, the DNA is TGTGCCATCAGTGAGTCGGACAGGGGAGGGAATCAGCCCCAGCATTTT.

Details on this clone: This sequence may be a read error, since a much larger clone differs from it by one base. CDR3 amino acids: CASSDRTDTQYF. The CDR3 DNA reads as TGTGCCAGCAGCGACCGCACAGATACGCAGTATTTT. This sequence joins TRBV7-2 and TRBJ2-3; D remains unclear. CDR1 and CDR2 from the germline V gene are SGHTA and FQGNSA. V lost 5 bases, J lost 1 base, and 4 bases lay in between. CDR3 size: 12 residues.

The rearrangement links TRBV4-2 to TRBJ2-7; 9 nucleotides align to TRBD2. Losses at the gene ends were 0 bases for V and 3 bases for J; bases not matched to a gene: 6. Germline CDR1 reads LGHNA; CDR2 reads YNFKEQ. This CDR3 is built from 16 residues. The CDR3 nucleotides read TGTGCCAGCAGCCAAGATCTAGCGGGAAGTATCTACGAGCAGTACTTC. Its protein product is CASSQDLAGSIYEQYF.

Sample share makes this clone medium-sized (0.01 to 0.1%). The sample carries other DNA sequences with the same CDR3. The rearrangement links TRBV28 to TRBJ1-1, with 7 nucleotides matching TRBD1. Trimming cost V 6 bases and J 2 bases; bases outside gene matches: 6. This CDR3 spans 14 amino acids. The germline CDR1 and CDR2 sequences are MDHEN and SYDVKM. This CDR3 is CASRVGQTNTEAFF. DNA of the CDR3: TGTGCCAGCAGGGTGGGACAGACCAACACTGAAGCTTTCTTT. The variable domain in full, completed from reference TRBV28 and TRBJ1-1, reads DVKVTQSSRYLVKRTGEKVFLECVQDMDHENMFWYRQDPGLGLRLIYFSYDVKMKEKGDIPEGYSVSREKKERFSLILESASTNQTSMYLCASRVGQTNTEAFFGQGTRLTVV.

V gene TRBV2 combines with J gene TRBJ2-1, with 9 bases that match TRBD2. The CDR3 spans 16 residues. Germline assignment: CDR1 SNHLY and CDR2 FYNNEI. J lost 3 bases, V lost 7 bases, and 10 bases had no gene match. CDR3 amino acids: CASKGASGTDYNEQFF. The CDR3 nucleotides read TGTGCCAGCAAGGGGGCTAGCGGGACCGACTACAATGAGCAGTTCTTC.

V gene TRBV4-2 combines with J gene TRBJ1-1; weak D call: TRBD1 (6 bases). This CDR3 is built from 15 residues. Germline V gives CDR1 LGHNA, CDR2 YNFKEQ. V gave up 1 base and J gave up 4 bases, with 13 bases separating them. Here the CDR3 reads CASSQGGGGGTEAFF. The CDR3 region has the DNA TGTGCCAGCAGCCAAGGTGGAGGGGGAGGCACTGAAGCTTTCTTT.

This chain links TRBV30 with TRBJ2-5; either TRBD1 or TRBD2 may fit D (6 bases each). With 6 bases removed from V and 5 bases from J, the gap between germline ends came to 16 bases. In germline, CDR1 is GTSNPN, CDR2 SVGIG (reference sequence). This CDR3 is 13 amino acids long. This chain's CDR3 is CACKNTGRETQYF. The CDR3 DNA sequence: TGTGCCTGTAAAAATACAGGGAGGGAGACCCAGTACTTC.

The chain employs TRBV7-8 and TRBJ2-7; D gene unclear. Germline V gene sequence: CDR1 SGHVS, CDR2 FQNEAQ. The CDR3 runs to 11 residues. Trimming pared 5 bases from V and 5 bases from J, leaving 7 bases between. CDR3 sequence reads: CASSLRDEQYF. The CDR3 DNA sequence: TGTGCCAGCAGCCTCCGGGACGAGCAGTACTTC.

V usage is TRBV6-5 and J usage is TRBJ2-2, with D tentatively TRBD2 (5 bases). Germline-derived CDR1 and CDR2 are MNHEY and SVGAGI. The V end lost 7 bases, the J end lost 0 bases, and 9 bases lay between the germline ends. This CDR3 has 14 residues. In DNA, the CDR3 is TGTGCCAGCACCGAGGGTTCGAACACCGGGGAGCTGTTTTTT. It specifies CASTEGSNTGELFF.

The rearrangement uses TRBV7-3 and TRBJ1-1, with D uncertain. V gave up 5 bases and J gave up 0 bases, with 10 bases separating them. This CDR3 contains 14 residues. The germline gives CDR1 SGHTA, CDR2 FQGTGA. In DNA form, the CDR3 reads TGTGCCAGCAGCACGGCCGGGATGAACACTGAAGCTTTCTTT. This gives the protein CASSTAGMNTEAFF.

The chain combines TRBV19 with TRBJ2-1; 13 positions match TRBD2. With 2 bases clipped from V and 8 bases from J, the junction kept 3 bases outside the gene matches. From germline, CDR1 is LNHDA and CDR2 SQIVND (reference sequence). This CDR3 region has 15 residues. As DNA, the CDR3 is TGTGCCAGTAGTATACGACTAGCGGGAGGCCATGAGCAGTTCTTC. This codes for CASSIRLAGGHEQFF.

This clone was seen ten or more times. The genes are TRBV13 and TRBJ2-3; D may be TRBD1 or TRBD2 (5 bases each). V lost 5 bases, J lost 0 bases, and 18 bases lay in between. CDR1 and CDR2 (germline): PRHDT, FYEKMQ (reference sequence). This CDR3 is built from 17 residues. CDR3 bases: TGTGCCAGCAGCCCGAGGGTTCAGGGTCCTAGCACAGATACGCAGTATTTT. Translating gives CASSPRVQGPSTDTQYF. Full variable domain (missing parts from reference TRBV13 and TRBJ2-3): AAGVIQSPRHLIKEKRETATLKCYPIPRHDTVYWYQQGPGQDPQFLISFYEKMQSDKGSIPDRFSAQQFSDYHSELNMSSLELGDSALYFCASSPRVQGPSTDTQYFGPGTRLTVL.

The V call is TRBV11-2, the J call TRBJ2-3; TRBD2 matches at 8 bases. Germline-derived CDR1 and CDR2 are SGHAT and FQNNGV. The junction had 4 bases not matched to a gene; V was cut back by 0 bases and J by 2 bases. The CDR3 covers 16 residues. For the CDR3, the DNA is TGTGCCAGCAGCTTAGATATAGCGGGACCCACAGATACGCAGTATTTT. Translated, it gives CASSLDIAGPTDTQYF. The full variable domain, completed using reference TRBV11-2 and TRBJ2-3, is EAGVAQSPRYKIIEKRQSVAFWCNPISGHATLYWYQQILGQGPKLLIQFQNNGVVDDSQLPKDRFSAERLKGVDSTLKIQPAKLEDSAVYLCASSLDIAGPTDTQYFGPGTRLTVL.

V is TRBV5-6 and J is TRBJ2-7; 10 bases are a match to TRBD2. This CDR3 has 15 amino acids. Per germline, CDR1 SGHDT and CDR2 YYEEEE. V lost 0 bases, J lost 3 bases, and 3 bases stayed unmatched. DNA for the CDR3: TGTGCCAGCAGCTTGGCGCCTAGCGGGAGCTACGAGCAGTACTTC. Its translation is CASSLAPSGSYEQYF.

For the CDR3, the DNA is TGTGCCAGCAGCTTAGGGGACGGGACAATCAGCCACGAGCAGTACTTC. Protein product: CASSLGDGTISHEQYF. This chain connects TRBV7-9 to TRBJ2-7, with TRBD1 as a possible D gene (6 bases). Germline CDR1 SEHNR, CDR2 FQNEAQ (reference sequence). The ends were cut back, 1 base at V and 5 bases at J, with 18 bases in the middle. There are 16 residues in the CDR3.